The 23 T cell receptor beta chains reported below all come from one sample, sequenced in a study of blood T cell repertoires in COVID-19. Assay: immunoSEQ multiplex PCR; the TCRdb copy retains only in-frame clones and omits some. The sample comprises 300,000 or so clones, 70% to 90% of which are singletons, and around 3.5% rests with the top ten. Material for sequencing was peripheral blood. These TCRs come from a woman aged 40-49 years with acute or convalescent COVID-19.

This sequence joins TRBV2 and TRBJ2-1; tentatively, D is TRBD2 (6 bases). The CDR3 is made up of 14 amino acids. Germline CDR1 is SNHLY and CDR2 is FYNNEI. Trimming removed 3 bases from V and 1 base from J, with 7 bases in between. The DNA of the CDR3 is TGTGCCAGCAGTGATGGAGGGTCCTACAATGAGCAGTTCTTC. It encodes CASSDGGSYNEQFF.

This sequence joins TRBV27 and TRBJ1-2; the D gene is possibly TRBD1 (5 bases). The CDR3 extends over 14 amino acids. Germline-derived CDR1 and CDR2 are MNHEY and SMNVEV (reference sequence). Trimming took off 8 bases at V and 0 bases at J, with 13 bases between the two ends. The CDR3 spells CASGGTATNYGYTF. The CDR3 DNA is TGTGCCAGCGGCGGGACGGCTACTAACTATGGCTACACCTTC.

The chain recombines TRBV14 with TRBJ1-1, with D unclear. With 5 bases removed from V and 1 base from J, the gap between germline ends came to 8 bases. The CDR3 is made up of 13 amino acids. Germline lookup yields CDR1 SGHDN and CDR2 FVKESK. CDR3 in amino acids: CASSRHENTEAFF. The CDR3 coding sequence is TGTGCCAGCAGCAGACACGAGAACACTGAAGCTTTCTTT.

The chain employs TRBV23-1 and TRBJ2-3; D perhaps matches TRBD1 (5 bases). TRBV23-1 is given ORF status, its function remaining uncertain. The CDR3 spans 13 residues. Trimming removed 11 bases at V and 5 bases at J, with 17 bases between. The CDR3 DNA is TGCGCCTACCTAGGCCGCAGGGAAGATACGCAGTATTTT. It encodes CAYLGRREDTQYF.

CDR3 region: CASSLDPSGGYNEQFF. The CDR3 nucleotides are TGTGCCAGCAGCTTGGATCCTAGCGGGGGTTACAATGAGCAGTTCTTC. V is TRBV5-6 and J is TRBJ2-1; TRBD2 agrees at 10 bases. CDR3 length equals 16 residues. CDR1 is SGHDT, CDR2 YYEEEE, per germline. With 0 bases clipped from V and 4 bases from J, the junction kept 4 bases outside the gene matches. Together with reference TRBV5-6 and TRBJ2-1, the CDR3 gives the full variable domain: DAGVTQSPTHLIKTRGQQVTLRCSPKSGHDTVSWYQQALGQGPQFIFQYYEEEERQRGNFPDRFSGHQFPNYSSELNVNALLLGDSALYLCASSLDPSGGYNEQFFGPGTRLTVL.

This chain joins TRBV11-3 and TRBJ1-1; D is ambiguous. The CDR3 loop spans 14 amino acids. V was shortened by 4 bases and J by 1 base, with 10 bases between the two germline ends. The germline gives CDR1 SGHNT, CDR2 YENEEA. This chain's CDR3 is CASSSNAGNTEAFF. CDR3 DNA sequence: TGTGCCAGCAGCTCAAACGCGGGGAACACTGAAGCTTTCTTT.

The CDR3 nucleotides are TGTGCCAGGGCGGGACTAGCGGGGTTAGAGACCCAGTACTTC. This codes for CARAGLAGLETQYF. This chain links TRBV2 with TRBJ2-5, with 13 bases matching TRBD2. CDR1 is SNHLY, CDR2 FYNNEI, per germline. CDR3 length equals 14 residues. V shed 9 bases and J 4 bases; nucleotides not matched to a gene: 5. The full variable domain, rest sourced from reference TRBV2 and TRBJ2-5, is EPEVTQTPSHQVTQMGQEVILRCVPISNHLYFYWYRQILGQKVEFLVSFYNNEISEKSEIFDDQFSVERPDGSNFTLKIRSTKLEDSAMYFCARAGLAGLETQYFGPGTRLLVL.

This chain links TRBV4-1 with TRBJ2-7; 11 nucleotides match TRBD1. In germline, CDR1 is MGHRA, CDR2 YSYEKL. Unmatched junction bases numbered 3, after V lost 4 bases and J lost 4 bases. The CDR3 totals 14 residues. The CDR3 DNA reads TGCGCCAGCAGCCGCGGACAGGGGGCTTACGAGCAGTACGTC. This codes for CASSRGQGAYEQYV.

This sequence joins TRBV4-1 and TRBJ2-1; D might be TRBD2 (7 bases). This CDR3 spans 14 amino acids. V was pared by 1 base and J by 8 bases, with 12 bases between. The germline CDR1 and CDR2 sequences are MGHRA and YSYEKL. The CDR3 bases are TGCGCCAGCAGCCAAGTAGGGGGGGCCTATGAGCAGTTCTTC. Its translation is CASSQVGGAYEQFF.

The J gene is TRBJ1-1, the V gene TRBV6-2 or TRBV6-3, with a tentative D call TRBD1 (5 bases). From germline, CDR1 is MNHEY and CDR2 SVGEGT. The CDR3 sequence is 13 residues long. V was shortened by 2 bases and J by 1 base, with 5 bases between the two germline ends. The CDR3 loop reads CASSYGQNTEAFF. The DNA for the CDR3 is TGTGCCAGCAGTTACGGACAGAACACTGAAGCTTTCTTT.

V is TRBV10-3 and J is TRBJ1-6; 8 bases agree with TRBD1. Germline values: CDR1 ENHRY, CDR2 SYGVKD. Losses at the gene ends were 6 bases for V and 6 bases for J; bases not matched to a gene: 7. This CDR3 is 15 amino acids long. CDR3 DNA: TGTGCCATCAGCCAGGACAGGGTCTTTAATTCACCCCTCCACTTT. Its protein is CAISQDRVFNSPLHF.

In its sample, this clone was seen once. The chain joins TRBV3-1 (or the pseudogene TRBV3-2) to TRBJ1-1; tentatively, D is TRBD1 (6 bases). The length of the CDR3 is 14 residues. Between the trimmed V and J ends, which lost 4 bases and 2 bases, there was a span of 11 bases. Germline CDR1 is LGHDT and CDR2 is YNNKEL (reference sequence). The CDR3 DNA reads TGTGCCAGCAGCCCACACGGGACAAACACTGAAGCTTTCTTT. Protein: CASSPHGTNTEAFF.

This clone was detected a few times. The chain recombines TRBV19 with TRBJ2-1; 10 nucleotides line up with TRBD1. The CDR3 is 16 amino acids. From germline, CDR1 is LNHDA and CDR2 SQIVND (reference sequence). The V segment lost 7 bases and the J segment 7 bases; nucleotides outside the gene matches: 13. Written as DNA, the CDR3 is TGTGCCAGTACCTCAAACCGACAGGGGGCGGGTAATGAGCAGTTCTTC. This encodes CASTSNRQGAGNEQFF.

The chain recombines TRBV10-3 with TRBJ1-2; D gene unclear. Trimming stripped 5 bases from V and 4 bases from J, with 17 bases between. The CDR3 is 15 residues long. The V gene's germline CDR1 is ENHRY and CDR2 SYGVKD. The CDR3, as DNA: TGTGCCATCAGTCCTACCCCCTCAACGTCCTATGGCTACACCTTC. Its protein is CAISPTPSTSYGYTF.

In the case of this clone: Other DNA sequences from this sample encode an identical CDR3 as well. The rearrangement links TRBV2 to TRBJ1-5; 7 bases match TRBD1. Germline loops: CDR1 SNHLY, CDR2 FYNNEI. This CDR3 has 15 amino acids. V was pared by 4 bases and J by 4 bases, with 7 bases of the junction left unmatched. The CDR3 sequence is CASSVEGARNQPQHF. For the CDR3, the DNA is TGTGCCAGCAGTGTGGAGGGGGCGAGGAATCAGCCCCAGCATTTT.

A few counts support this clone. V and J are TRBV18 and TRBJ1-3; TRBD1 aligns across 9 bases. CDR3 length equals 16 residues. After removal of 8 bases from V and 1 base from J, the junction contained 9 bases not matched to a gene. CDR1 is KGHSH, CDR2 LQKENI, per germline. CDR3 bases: TGTGCCAGCACCCCCACCGGGACAGGGTCTGGAAACACCATATATTTT. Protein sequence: CASTPTGTGSGNTIYF.

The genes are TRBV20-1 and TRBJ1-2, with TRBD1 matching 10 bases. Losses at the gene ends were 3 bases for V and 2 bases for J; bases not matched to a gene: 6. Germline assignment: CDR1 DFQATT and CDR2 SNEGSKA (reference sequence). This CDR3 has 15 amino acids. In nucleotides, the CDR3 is TGCAGTGCTAGTACCCCGGGACAGGGGAACTATGGCTACACCTTC. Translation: CSASTPGQGNYGYTF.

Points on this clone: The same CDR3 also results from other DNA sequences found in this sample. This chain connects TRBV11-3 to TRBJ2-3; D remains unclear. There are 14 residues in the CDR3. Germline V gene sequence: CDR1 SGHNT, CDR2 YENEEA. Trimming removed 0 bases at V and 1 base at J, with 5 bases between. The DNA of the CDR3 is TGTGCCAGCAGCTTAGACCCTCGCACAGATACGCAGTATTTT. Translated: CASSLDPRTDTQYF.

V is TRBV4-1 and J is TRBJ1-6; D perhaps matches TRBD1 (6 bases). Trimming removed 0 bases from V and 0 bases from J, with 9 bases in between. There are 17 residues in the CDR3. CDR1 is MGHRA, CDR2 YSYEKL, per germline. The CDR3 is CASSQDHRVSYNSPLHF. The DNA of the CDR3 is TGCGCCAGCAGCCAAGATCACAGGGTCTCCTATAATTCACCCCTCCACTTT.

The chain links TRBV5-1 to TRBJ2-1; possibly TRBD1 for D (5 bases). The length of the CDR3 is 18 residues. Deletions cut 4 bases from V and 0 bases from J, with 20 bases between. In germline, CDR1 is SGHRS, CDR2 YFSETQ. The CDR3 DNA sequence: TGCGCCAGCAGCATATCAGGGTCATACTTTAACTCCTACAATGAGCAGTTCTTC. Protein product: CASSISGSYFNSYNEQFF.

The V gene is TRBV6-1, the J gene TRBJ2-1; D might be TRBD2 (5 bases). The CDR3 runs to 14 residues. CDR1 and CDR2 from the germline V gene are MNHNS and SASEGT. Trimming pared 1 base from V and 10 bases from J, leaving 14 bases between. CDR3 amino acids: CASSEGLGVQEQFF. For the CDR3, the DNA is TGTGCCAGCAGTGAAGGTCTCGGGGTACAAGAGCAGTTCTTC.

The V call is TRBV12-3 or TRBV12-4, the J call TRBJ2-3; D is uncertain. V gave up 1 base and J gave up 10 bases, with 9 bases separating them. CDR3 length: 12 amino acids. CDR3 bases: TGTGCCAGCAGTTTAGGGGCATGGGCGCAGTATTTT. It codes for CASSLGAWAQYF.

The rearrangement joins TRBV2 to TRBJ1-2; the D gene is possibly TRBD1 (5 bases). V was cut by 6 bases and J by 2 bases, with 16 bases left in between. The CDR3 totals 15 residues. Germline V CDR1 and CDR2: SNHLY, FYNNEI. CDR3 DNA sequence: TGTGCCAGCAGGGCGGAAGGGACTGCCAACTATGGCTACACCTTC. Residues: CASRAEGTANYGYTF.